The TCR beta chain described here comes from a study of blood T cell repertoires in COVID-19. Study at large: Sites across the United States, Italy and Spain contributed samples from acute and convalescent COVID-19. Sources were T cells, B-cell-depleted T cells, or PBMCs; the material itself was cDNA or gDNA.

Per the authors' pipeline: Estimates of nucleated cell counts were drawn from the amplification of reference gene primers. Using immunoSEQ multiplex PCR, the repertoire was profiled, and TCRdb retains in-frame clones only, with some absent. D and trimming were read from the DNA, whereas the V and J calls and clone size are those reported in that table. Seen here are roughly 130,000 clones, just under 80% observed once, and the top ten hold around 15%. The V and J ends lost 0 bases and 5 bases respectively, with 19 bases between them. CDR3 length: 17 residues. Per the germline V gene, CDR1 is MNHEY and CDR2 is SVGEGT.

This sequence was found in a man aged 60 to 75 with active or convalescent COVID-19. Sequenced material: peripheral blood. The chain couples TRBV6-2 or TRBV6-3 to TRBJ2-5; D might be TRBD2 (5 bases). DNA of the CDR3: TGTGCCAGCAGTTACTCGAGGGCCGGACTGTTAAGGGAGACCCAGTACTTC. This translates into CASSYSRAGLLRETQYF.